This record concerns one TCR beta chain sequence. Its antigen is currently not known. No much larger clone is present one base from it, and per-base qualities are unavailable. This entry belongs to a study of blood T cell repertoires in COVID-19 (TCRdb year 2020). Describing the broader study: Samples from collaborators originated in the United States, Italy and Spain and spanned both the acute and convalescent phases of COVID-19. The samples were drawn from two sources: the first 160 participants of the ongoing ImmuneRACE study, and 1,200 or so subjects contributed by 6 global collaborators. Subjects who had been exposed to COVID-19, were actively infected with it, or had recovered from it provided the deeply sampled blood TCRbeta repertoires that made up the dataset. The repertoires were made available in a free public database intended to serve as a resource for research on the immune response to SARS-CoV-2. HLA class I and class II types, where available, came from metadata supplied by the sample provider rather than from assay-based typing. Sample metadata almost always included a de-identified subject ID, COVID-19 status, age in years and sex. The material from the prospective study consisted of cDNA or gDNA derived from T cells, B-cell-depleted T cells, or PBMCs.

V is clipped by 0 bases and J by 7 bases, and the sequence between their germline boundaries is 7 bases long. The germline V gene supplies CDR1 MNHEY and CDR2 SVGAGI. The CDR3 goes from the cysteine to the phenylalanine over 14 residues. Only the CDR3 DNA stays, 42 bases, in frame from base 1. Each collaborating institution followed its own protocols to collect whole blood in K2EDTA tubes. For TCRbeta analysis, collaborator samples were shipped as frozen whole blood, as isolated PBMCs, or as DNA extracted from either sample type. Beyond this particular receptor, the publication reports: The amount of clinical and demographic metadata varied by source and participant and was provided uncurated.

The immunoSEQ Assay, a bias-controlled multiplex PCR, was used to amplify TCRbeta CDR3 regions from genomic DNA. The study's processing was this. The number of nucleated cells in each sample was estimated from the amplification of reference gene primers within the assay. To quantify the absolute abundance of each unique TCRbeta CDR3 rearrangement, sequence reads were collapsed and filtered. For each sample, productive Simpson clonality was calculated as the square root of Simpson's diversity index over productive rearrangements. In its TCRdb copy, this immuneACCESS table keeps in-frame sequences only and misses some clones. Where compared with another copy, unresolved V genes explain less than half of these, and the others have no known cause. V, J and clone size were drawn from that table, and D and trimming were deduced from the DNA. The sample includes about 130,000 clones, with about 76% observed a single time. The ten largest clonotypes hold 20% to 25% of the sample.

Material for sequencing was peripheral blood. The chain uses TRBV6-5 and TRBJ1-6; tentative D gene TRBD1, with 5 bases matching. The receptor comes from a man older than 75 with acute or convalescent COVID-19. The CDR3 protein sequence reads: CASSYSGVNSPLHF. The DNA sequence is as follows: TGTGCCAGCAGTTACTCAGGGGTAAATTCACCCCTCCACTTT.